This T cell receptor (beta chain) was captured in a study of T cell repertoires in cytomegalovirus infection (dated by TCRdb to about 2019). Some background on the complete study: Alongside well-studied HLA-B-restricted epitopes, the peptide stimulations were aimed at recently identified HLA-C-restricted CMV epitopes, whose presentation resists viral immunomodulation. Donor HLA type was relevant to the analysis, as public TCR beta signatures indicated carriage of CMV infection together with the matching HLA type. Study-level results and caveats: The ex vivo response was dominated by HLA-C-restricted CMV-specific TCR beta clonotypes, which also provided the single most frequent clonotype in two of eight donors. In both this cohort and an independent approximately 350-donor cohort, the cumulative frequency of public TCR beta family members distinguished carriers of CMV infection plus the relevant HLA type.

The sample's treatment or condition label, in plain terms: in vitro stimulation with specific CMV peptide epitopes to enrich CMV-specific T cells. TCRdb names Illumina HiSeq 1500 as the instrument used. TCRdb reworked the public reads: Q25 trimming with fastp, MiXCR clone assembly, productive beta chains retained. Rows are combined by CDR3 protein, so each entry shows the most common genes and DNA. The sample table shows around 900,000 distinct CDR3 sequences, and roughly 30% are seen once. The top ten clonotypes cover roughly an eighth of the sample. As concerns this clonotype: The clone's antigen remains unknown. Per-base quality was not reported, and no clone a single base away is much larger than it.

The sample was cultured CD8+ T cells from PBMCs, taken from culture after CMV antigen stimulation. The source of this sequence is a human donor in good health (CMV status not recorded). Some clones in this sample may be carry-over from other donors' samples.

The CDR3 in this case is CASSLANSSSETQYF. The DNA sequence is as follows: TGTGCCAGCAGCTTAGCGAACAGCAGTTCGGAGACCCAGTACTTC. The chain uses TRBV7-6 and TRBJ2-5, with the D gene uncertain. In the germline V gene, CDR1 corresponds to SGHVS and CDR2 to FNYEAQ. The CDR3, from cysteine to phenylalanine, totals 15 residues. The DNA shown is the 45-base CDR3, in frame from base 1. A distance of 13 bases separates the germline ends of V and J, which lose 0 bases and 5 bases respectively.